This T cell receptor beta chain was found in a study of CD8+ T cells in alopecia areata. Study background: Tofacitinib therapy lasting 6 to 18 months was followed by 6 months off drug.

Extraction and reverse transcription of RNA yielded cDNA as the sequencing template. Method: immunoSEQ multiplex PCR; TCRdb's copy keeps in-frame clones and lacks some. The table records hundreds of thousands of clones, around 62% of them present only once. Trimming left V 4 bases short and J 0 bases short, with 10 bases between. The CDR3 sequence is 14 residues long. Germline CDR1 and CDR2: SGHDT and YYEEEE. The source of this sequence is a human donor with alopecia areata. This chain links TRBV5-6 with TRBJ1-1, with D possibly matching TRBD1 (5 bases). The specimen was CD4+ T cells sorted from blood, collected at week 0. CDR3 bases: TGTGCCAGCAGCCTGAGGGGTTTGAACACTGAAGCTTTCTTT. It yields the protein CASSLRGLNTEAFF.